A single sample gave rise to the 19 T cell receptor beta chains below, sequenced in a study of CXCR3-negative and CXCR3-positive naive CD8 T cells. The libraries of TRB cDNA were constructed through 5' RACE using UMI labels. Reanalyzing the 5' RACE reads, TCRdb keeps one entry per CDR3 protein, without DNA. Its table lists 40,000 to 50,000 distinct CDR3 sequences. Specimen: naive CXCR3- CD8+ T cells from blood. Subset defined: CD45RO-CCR7+CD27+CD95- naive CD8+ T cells lacking CXCR3 (TNR3-). Receptors originate from a human donor in good health. Some clones in this sample may be carry-over from other donors' samples.

The genes are TRBV15 and TRBJ2-3; TCRdb outputs TRBD2, but without DNA this stays unchecked. This CDR3 has 19 residues. Germline loops: CDR1 LNHNV, CDR2 YYDKDF (reference sequence). The CDR3 spells CATSRDPPRTFSHTDTQYF.

This chain connects TRBV6-5 to TRBJ1-2; checking the TCRdb D call of TRBD1 is not possible without DNA. Per the germline V gene, CDR1 is MNHEY and CDR2 is SVGAGI. This CDR3 has 15 amino acids. The CDR3 sequence: CASGYTLQGSYGYTF.

The chain uses TRBV28 and TRBJ2-1; TCRdb's D gene call, TRBD2, goes unchecked for lack of DNA. The CDR3 covers 14 residues. Germline CDR1 and CDR2: MDHEN and SYDVKM. The CDR3 region is CASSFLGDSSEQFF.

The J gene is TRBJ2-1, the V gene TRBV7-9; the TRBD2 assignment by TCRdb is unverifiable without DNA. From germline, CDR1 is SEHNR and CDR2 FQNEAQ (reference sequence). The CDR3 covers 17 residues. CDR3 sequence: CASSPRLAGGSYNEQFF.

This rearrangement joins TRBV7-6 to TRBJ2-2; with no DNA, the TCRdb D assignment of TRBD2 cannot be verified. The length of the CDR3 is 16 residues. From germline, CDR1 is SGHVS and CDR2 FNYEAQ. This CDR3 is CASSLEASGNPGELFF.

The CDR3 sequence: CASRPQGGLTPSEQYF. The chain carries TRBV7-8 and TRBJ2-7; TCRdb's D call of TRBD1 is untestable without DNA. The CDR3 has 16 residues. The germline V gene encodes CDR1 SGHVS and CDR2 FQNEAQ. Supplemented by reference TRBV7-8 and TRBJ2-7, the full variable domain reads GAGVSQSPRYKVAKRGQDVALRCDPISGHVSLFWYQQALGQGPEFLTYFQNEAQLDKSGLPSDRFFAERPEGSVSTLKIQRTQQEDSAVYLCASRPQGGLTPSEQYFGPGTRLTVT.

The J gene is TRBJ1-6, the V gene TRBV7-9; TCRdb selects TRBD1, and the lack of DNA leaves this call unchecked. The CDR3 has 13 amino acids. In germline, CDR1 is SEHNR, CDR2 FQNEAQ (reference sequence). This CDR3 is CASSPSGGSPLHF.

CDR3 sequence: CATSENKVSNEKLFF. This chain connects TRBV15 to TRBJ1-4. The germline CDR1 and CDR2 sequences are LNHNV and YYDKDF (reference sequence). The CDR3 contains 15 residues.

The genes are TRBV12-3 or TRBV12-4 and TRBJ2-1; TCRdb's D gene call, TRBD1, goes unchecked for lack of DNA. CDR3 length: 13 amino acids. CDR3 loop: CASSRDRGLEQFF.

The chain combines TRBV7-2 with TRBJ2-2. CDR1 is SGHTA and CDR2 is FQGNSA in the germline V gene. There are 15 residues in the CDR3. CDR3 protein: CASSLEEGFPGELFF.

The chain combines TRBV5-1 with TRBJ2-1; the D gene TCRdb calls, TRBD1, cannot be checked with no DNA. The germline V gene has CDR1 SGHRS and CDR2 YFSETQ. The CDR3 is 14 residues long. The CDR3 sequence: CASSLWGAHNEQFF.

The chain uses TRBV4-1 and TRBJ2-3. This CDR3 comprises 12 residues. The germline V gene has CDR1 MGHRA and CDR2 YSYEKL. This CDR3 reads CASSQVSDTQYF.

The chain recombines TRBV7-9 with TRBJ2-5; TCRdb calls TRBD2, which cannot be checked without DNA. The CDR3 sequence is 15 residues long. The germline V gene encodes CDR1 SEHNR and CDR2 FQNEAQ (reference sequence). The CDR3 spells CASSSPRTILETQYF.

V is TRBV6-4 and J is TRBJ2-1; the TCRdb D gene call, TRBD1, has no DNA to confirm it. The CDR3 is 14 residues long. Germline lookup yields CDR1 MRHNA and CDR2 SNTAGT. CDR3 protein: CASSDGGAYNEQFF.

The chain has TRBV14 and TRBJ2-1; as DNA is missing, the TRBD1 call by TCRdb cannot be tested. The CDR3 covers 15 residues. CDR1 SGHDN and CDR2 FVKESK come from the germline V gene. Here the CDR3 reads CASSQVGTVWNEQFF.

This chain uses TRBV21-1 with TRBJ2-7; there is no DNA to check the TCRdb D call of TRBD1. TRBV21-1 is a documented pseudogene. This CDR3 has 15 residues. This CDR3 is CASSKRDRGPYEQYF.

The rearrangement links TRBV28 to TRBJ2-7. There are 11 residues in the CDR3. The germline CDR1 and CDR2 sequences are MDHEN and SYDVKM. The CDR3 loop reads CASSITWEQYF.

The V and J genes are TRBV28 and TRBJ2-7. CDR1 and CDR2 from the germline V gene are MDHEN and SYDVKM. The CDR3 length is 13 residues. Here the CDR3 reads CASSLWAAYEQYF.

The V gene is TRBV7-6, the J gene TRBJ1-1. Germline V CDR1 and CDR2: SGHVS, FNYEAQ. The length of the CDR3 is 14 residues. The CDR3 protein is CASSLGYAADEAFF.